A single sample gave rise to the 21 T cell receptor beta chains below, sequenced in a study of blood T cell repertoires in COVID-19 (dated by TCRdb to the early 2020s). Library creation used the immunoSEQ multiplex PCR assay. TCRdb's version of the immuneACCESS table is confined to in-frame rearrangements and falls short of the full clone set. An unresolved V gene accounts for under half of the shortfall where checked; the remainder is of unknown origin. The sample has more than 100,000 clones on record, 70% to 90% of them singletons. 3% to 4% of the sample lies in the top ten. Input material: peripheral blood. All receptors come from a woman in her sixties or seventies with acute or convalescent COVID-19.

This CDR3 reads CASSSGLASYNEQFF. CDR3 nucleotide sequence: TGTGCCAGCAGCTCCGGACTAGCTTCGTACAATGAGCAGTTCTTC. The chain carries TRBV11-3 and TRBJ2-1; 8 bases are a match to TRBD2. The CDR3 is made up of 15 amino acids. V was clipped by 4 bases and J by 4 bases; unmatched bases: 6. Looked up from germline, CDR1 is SGHNT and CDR2 is YENEEA.

This chain joins TRBV2 and TRBJ2-1, with 10 bases fitting TRBD2. CDR1 and CDR2 (germline): SNHLY, FYNNEI. The CDR3 length is 17 residues. Losses at the gene ends were 2 bases for V and 8 bases for J; bases not matched to a gene: 12. The CDR3 sequence: CASSEYPLAGGLDEQFF. In DNA form, the CDR3 reads TGTGCCAGCAGTGAATATCCCTTAGCGGGAGGTCTTGATGAGCAGTTCTTC.

The chain links TRBV28 to TRBJ1-2; D remains ambiguous. This CDR3 comprises 14 residues. The germline CDR1 and CDR2 sequences are MDHEN and SYDVKM. Deletions cut 6 bases from V and 1 base from J, with 12 bases between. The CDR3 reads CASRRSGVNYGYTF. For the CDR3, the DNA is TGTGCCAGCAGGCGCTCCGGGGTTAACTATGGCTACACCTTC.

The chain carries TRBV4-1 and TRBJ1-4; D might be TRBD1 (6 bases). Trimming removed 1 base at V and 0 bases at J, with 18 bases between. Germline V lookup: CDR1 MGHRA, CDR2 YSYEKL. The CDR3 loop spans 19 amino acids. CDR3 DNA sequence: TGCGCCAGCAGCCAAGCACAGAGAACAGGGTGGGCAACTAATGAAAAACTGTTTTTT. This gives the protein CASSQAQRTGWATNEKLFF.

The CDR3, as DNA: TGCGCCAGCACAGCCCAGGGAAACACTGAAGCTTTCTTT. This sequence encodes CASTAQGNTEAFF. J is TRBJ1-1 and V is TRBV5-1; possibly TRBD1 for D (5 bases). The germline V gene encodes CDR1 SGHRS and CDR2 YFSETQ. Trimming stripped 6 bases from V and 2 bases from J, with 11 bases between. This CDR3 is built from 13 residues.

This chain connects TRBV2 to TRBJ2-6; TRBD1 agrees at 9 bases. CDR1 is SNHLY and CDR2 is FYNNEI in the germline V gene. This CDR3 is built from 18 residues. The V and J ends lost 8 bases and 4 bases, in that order; junction bases with no gene match: 15. This chain's CDR3 is CASLGQGGLLGGANVLTF. The CDR3 region has the DNA TGTGCCAGCTTGGGACAGGGTGGACTCTTGGGGGGGGCCAACGTCCTGACTTTC.

The chain links TRBV11-3 to TRBJ2-5; weak D call: TRBD2 (5 bases). CDR1 is SGHNT and CDR2 is YENEEA in the germline V gene. The V end lost 2 bases, the J end lost 5 bases, and 9 bases lay between the germline ends. This CDR3 comprises 13 residues. The CDR3 DNA reads TGTGCCAGCAGCTTAACGGGGAAGGAGACCCAGTACTTC. Protein product: CASSLTGKETQYF.

This clone was found a few times. This chain uses TRBV11-2 with TRBJ1-5, with D maybe TRBD1 (5 bases). V lost 0 bases, J lost 2 bases, and 5 bases lay in between. The CDR3 consists of 14 residues. Germline-derived CDR1 and CDR2 are SGHAT and FQNNGV. CDR3 DNA sequence: TGTGCCAGCAGCTTAGACAGGGGCAATCAGCCCCAGCATTTT. It codes for CASSLDRGNQPQHF.

This chain joins TRBV25-1 and TRBJ1-3; tentative D call: TRBD1 (5 bases). Trimming pared 9 bases from V and 0 bases from J, leaving 12 bases between. Germline values: CDR1 MGHDK, CDR2 SYGVNS. This CDR3 contains 14 residues. CDR3 amino acids: CASRDRYSGNTIYF. The DNA of the CDR3 is TGTGCCAGTAGAGACAGATACTCTGGAAACACCATATATTTT.

The chain uses TRBV9 and TRBJ2-3; possible D gene TRBD2, 6 bases. V was shortened by 0 bases and J by 3 bases, with 17 bases between the two germline ends. Germline V gene data show CDR1 as SGDLS and CDR2 as YYNGEE. The CDR3 is 17 amino acids. The CDR3, as DNA: TGTGCCAGCAGCGTAGGTCCTCTTGGGAGGAGTACAGATACGCAGTATTTT. Amino acid sequence: CASSVGPLGRSTDTQYF.

The chain joins TRBV19 to TRBJ2-3, with TRBD1 as a possible D gene (5 bases). Between the trimmed V and J ends, which lost 7 bases and 0 bases, there was a span of 11 bases. Germline V gene sequence: CDR1 LNHDA, CDR2 SQIVND (reference sequence). The CDR3 covers 14 residues. CDR3 in DNA: TGTGCCAGTATCGGCAGGGCTAGCACAGATACGCAGTATTTT. This encodes CASIGRASTDTQYF.

The chain carries TRBV7-9 and TRBJ2-3; maybe TRBD2 (5 bases). In germline, CDR1 is SEHNR, CDR2 FQNEAQ (reference sequence). Trimming took off 5 bases at V and 0 bases at J, with 15 bases between the two ends. The CDR3 is 16 amino acids. In nucleotides, the CDR3 is TGTGCCAGCAGCACCCAAGCGGTACCTAGCACAGATACGCAGTATTTT. This codes for CASSTQAVPSTDTQYF.

In its sample, this clone was seen once. The chain recombines TRBV3-1 (or the pseudogene TRBV3-2) with TRBJ1-3; D unclear. Germline CDR1 reads LGHDT; CDR2 reads YNNKEL (reference sequence). There are 15 residues in the CDR3. Trimming removed 4 bases at V and 0 bases at J, with 10 bases between. DNA of the CDR3: TGTGCCAGCAGCCCACAGCAAGTCTCTGGAAACACCATATATTTT. It specifies CASSPQQVSGNTIYF.

This clone was picked up one time. V and J are TRBV27 and TRBJ1-2; TRBD1 aligns across 7 bases. Germline V CDR1 and CDR2: MNHEY, SMNVEV (reference sequence). The CDR3 loop spans 14 amino acids. Unmatched junction bases numbered 12, after V lost 6 bases and J lost 8 bases. DNA for the CDR3: TGTGCCAGCAGCTCCGGCCCATACAGGGGCGGCTACACCTTC. It is translated as CASSSGPYRGGYTF.

The chain employs TRBV3-1 (or the pseudogene TRBV3-2) and TRBJ2-1; maybe TRBD2 (6 bases). The CDR3 is made up of 14 amino acids. Germline lookup yields CDR1 LGHDT and CDR2 YNNKEL (reference sequence). Trimming removed 1 base from V and 6 bases from J, with 10 bases in between. The CDR3 sequence: CASSQGGASNEQFF. CDR3 DNA sequence: TGTGCCAGCAGCCAAGGCGGGGCTTCCAATGAGCAGTTCTTC.

The V and J genes are TRBV2 and TRBJ2-1, with 10 bases identical to TRBD2. The CDR3 spans 18 residues. The germline V gene has CDR1 SNHLY and CDR2 FYNNEI. V shed 3 bases, J shed 8 bases, and the junction held 16 bases outside the gene matches. The CDR3 sequence: CASSDQGRTSGGSDEQFF. The CDR3, as DNA: TGTGCCAGCAGTGATCAGGGCCGGACTAGCGGAGGGAGCGATGAGCAGTTCTTC.

This sequence joins TRBV30 and TRBJ1-5; D perhaps matches TRBD1 (5 bases). The V gene's germline CDR1 is GTSNPN and CDR2 SVGIG (reference sequence). This CDR3 is built from 15 residues. V was clipped by 0 bases and J by 6 bases, with 15 bases between them. CDR3 DNA sequence: TGTGCCTGGAGTGTAGGGTCAGGGTCCAGTCAGCCCCAGCATTTT. Amino acid sequence: CAWSVGSGSSQPQHF. Looking up the rest from reference TRBV30 and TRBJ1-5 gives the full variable domain: SQTIHQWPATLVQPVGSPLSLECTVEGTSNPNLYWYRQAAGRGLQLLFYSVGIGQISSEVPQNLSASRPQDRQFILSSKKLLLSDSGFYLCAWSVGSGSSQPQHFGDGTRLSIL.

This chain links TRBV9 with TRBJ1-3; TRBD1 aligns across 8 bases. In germline, CDR1 is SGDLS, CDR2 YYNGEE. The CDR3 is 14 amino acids. V lost 3 bases and J lost 7; bases outside the gene matches: 6. The CDR3 sequence is CASSADRGRNTIYF. CDR3 coding DNA: TGTGCCAGCAGCGCCGACAGGGGTAGGAACACCATATATTTT.

This clone was counted only a few times. This chain connects TRBV19 to TRBJ2-4, with 10 bases that match TRBD1. Looked up from germline, CDR1 is LNHDA and CDR2 is SQIVND (reference sequence). The J segment lost 7 bases and the V segment lost 4 bases, leaving 7 bases of the junction unmatched. This CDR3 is built from 15 residues. This CDR3 is CASSTTGGAWNIQYF. In DNA, the CDR3 is TGTGCCAGTAGTACGACAGGGGGCGCATGGAACATTCAGTACTTC.

The CDR3 sequence: CATSGAAGQGGDEAFF. DNA for the CDR3: TGTGCCACCAGTGGGGCAGCGGGACAAGGCGGGGATGAAGCTTTCTTT. The chain couples TRBV24-1 to TRBJ1-1; TRBD1 is a possible D gene (6 bases). Germline V lookup: CDR1 KGHDR, CDR2 SFDVKD. This CDR3 is 16 amino acids long. V shed 5 bases and J shed 7 bases, with 22 bases lying between them.

This clone was counted once. V and J are TRBV7-2 and TRBJ2-3, with TRBD2 matching 13 bases. Trimming at V came to 5 bases and at J to 6 bases, leaving 8 bases not matched to a gene. Germline assignment: CDR1 SGHTA and CDR2 FQGNSA. The CDR3 is made up of 16 amino acids. This CDR3 is CASSTGLAGVVDTQYF. CDR3 coding DNA: TGTGCCAGCAGCACCGGACTAGCGGGAGTAGTGGATACGCAGTATTTT.